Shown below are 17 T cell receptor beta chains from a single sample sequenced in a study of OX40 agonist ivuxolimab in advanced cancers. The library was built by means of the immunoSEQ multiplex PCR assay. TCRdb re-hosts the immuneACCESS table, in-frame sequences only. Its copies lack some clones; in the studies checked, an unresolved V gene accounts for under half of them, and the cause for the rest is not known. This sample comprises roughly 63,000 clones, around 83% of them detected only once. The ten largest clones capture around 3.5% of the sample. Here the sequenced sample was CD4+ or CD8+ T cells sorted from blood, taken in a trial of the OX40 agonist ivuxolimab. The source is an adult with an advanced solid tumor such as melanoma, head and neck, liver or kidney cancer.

DNA for the CDR3: TGTGCCAGCAGTTCCCGGGACAGGGGTGAAAAACTGTTTTTT. Its translation: CASSSRDRGEKLFF. This sequence joins TRBV7-9 and TRBJ1-4; 10 bases align to TRBD1. The germline V gene has CDR1 SEHNR and CDR2 FQNEAQ (reference sequence). V trimming: 6 bases; J trimming: 7 bases; junction bases outside the gene matches: 5. The CDR3 runs to 14 residues.

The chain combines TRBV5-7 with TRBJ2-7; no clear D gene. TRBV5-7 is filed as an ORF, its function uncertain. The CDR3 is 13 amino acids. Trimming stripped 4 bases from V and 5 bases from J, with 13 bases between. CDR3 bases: TGTGCCAGCAGCCGCCCCCCAGGTGACGAGCAGTACTTC. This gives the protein CASSRPPGDEQYF.

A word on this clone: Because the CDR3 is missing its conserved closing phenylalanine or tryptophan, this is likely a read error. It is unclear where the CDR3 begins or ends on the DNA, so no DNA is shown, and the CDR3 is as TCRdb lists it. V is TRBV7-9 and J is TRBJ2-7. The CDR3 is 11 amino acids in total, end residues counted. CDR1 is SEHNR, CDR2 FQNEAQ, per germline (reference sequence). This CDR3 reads CASSLEGSYST.

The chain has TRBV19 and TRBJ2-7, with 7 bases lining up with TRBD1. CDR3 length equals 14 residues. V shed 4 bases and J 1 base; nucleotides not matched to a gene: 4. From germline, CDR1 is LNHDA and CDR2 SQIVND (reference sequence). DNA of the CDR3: TGTGCCAGTAGTAACCCGGGACAGTCCTACGAGCAGTACTTC. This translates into CASSNPGQSYEQYF.

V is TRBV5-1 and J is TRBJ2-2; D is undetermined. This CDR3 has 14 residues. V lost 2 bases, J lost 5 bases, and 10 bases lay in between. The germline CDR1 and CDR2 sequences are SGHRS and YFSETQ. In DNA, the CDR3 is TGCGCCAGCAGCTTCATGCAGTCGACCGGGGAGCTGTTTTTT. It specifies CASSFMQSTGELFF.

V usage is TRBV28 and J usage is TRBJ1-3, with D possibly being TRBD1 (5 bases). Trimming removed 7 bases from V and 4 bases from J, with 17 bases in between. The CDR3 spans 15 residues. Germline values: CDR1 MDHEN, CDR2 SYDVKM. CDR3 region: CASIPGGGSGNTIYF. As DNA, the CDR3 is TGTGCCAGCATCCCCGGGGGGGGTTCAGGAAACACCATATATTTT. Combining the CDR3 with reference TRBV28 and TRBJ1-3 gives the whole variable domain DVKVTQSSRYLVKRTGEKVFLECVQDMDHENMFWYRQDPGLGLRLIYFSYDVKMKEKGDIPEGYSVSREKKERFSLILESASTNQTSMYLCASIPGGGSGNTIYFGEGSWLTVV.

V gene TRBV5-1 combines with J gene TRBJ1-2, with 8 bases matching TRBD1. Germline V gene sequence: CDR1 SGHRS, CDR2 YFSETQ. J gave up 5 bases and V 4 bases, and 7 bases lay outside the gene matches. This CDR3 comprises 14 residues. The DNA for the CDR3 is TGCGCCAGCAGCGTGGACAGGGCTTCGTATGGCTACACCTTC. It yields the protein CASSVDRASYGYTF.

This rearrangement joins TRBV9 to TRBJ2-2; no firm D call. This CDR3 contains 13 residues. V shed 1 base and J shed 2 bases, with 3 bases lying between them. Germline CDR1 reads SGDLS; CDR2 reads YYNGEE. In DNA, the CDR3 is TGTGCCAGCAGCGTATTCAACACCGGGGAGCTGTTTTTT. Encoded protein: CASSVFNTGELFF.

The CDR3 coding sequence is TGTGCCAGCAGCAACCCAGGACAGGGGCTTTACGAGCAGTACTTC. It is translated as CASSNPGQGLYEQYF. The rearrangement joins TRBV6-5 to TRBJ2-7, with TRBD1 matching 9 bases. Per germline, CDR1 MNHEY and CDR2 SVGAGI. The CDR3 covers 15 residues. Trimming took 6 bases from V and 4 from J; bases not matched to a gene: 10.

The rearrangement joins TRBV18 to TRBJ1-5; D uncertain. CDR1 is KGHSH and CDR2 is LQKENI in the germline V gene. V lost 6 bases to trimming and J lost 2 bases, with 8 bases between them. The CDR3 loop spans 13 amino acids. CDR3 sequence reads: CASSPDGNQPQHF. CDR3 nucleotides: TGTGCCAGCTCCCCGGACGGCAATCAGCCCCAGCATTTT.

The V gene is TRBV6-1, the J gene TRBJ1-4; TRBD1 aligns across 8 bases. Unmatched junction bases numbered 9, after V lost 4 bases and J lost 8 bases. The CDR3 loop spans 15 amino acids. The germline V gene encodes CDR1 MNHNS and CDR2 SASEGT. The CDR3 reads CASSVRGAGGEKLFF. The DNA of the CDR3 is TGTGCCAGCAGTGTCAGGGGGGCAGGGGGCGAAAAACTGTTTTTT.

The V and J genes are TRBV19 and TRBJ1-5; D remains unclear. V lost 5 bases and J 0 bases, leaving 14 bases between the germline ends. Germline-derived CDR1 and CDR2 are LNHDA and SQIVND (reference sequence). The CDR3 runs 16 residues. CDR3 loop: CASSPPARHSNQPQHF. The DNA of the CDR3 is TGTGCCAGTAGTCCCCCGGCACGGCATAGCAATCAGCCCCAGCATTTT.

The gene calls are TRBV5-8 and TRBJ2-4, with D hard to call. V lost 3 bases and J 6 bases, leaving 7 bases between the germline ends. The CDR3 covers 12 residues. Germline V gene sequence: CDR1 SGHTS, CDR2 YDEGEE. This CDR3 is CASSSTLNIQYF. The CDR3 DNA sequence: TGTGCCAGCAGCTCAACATTAAACATTCAGTACTTC.

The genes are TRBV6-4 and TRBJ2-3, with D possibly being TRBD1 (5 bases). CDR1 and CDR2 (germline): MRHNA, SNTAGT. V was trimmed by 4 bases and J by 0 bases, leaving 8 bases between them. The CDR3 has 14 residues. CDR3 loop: CASSVQGSTDTQYF. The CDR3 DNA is TGTGCCAGCAGTGTTCAGGGTAGCACAGATACGCAGTATTTT.

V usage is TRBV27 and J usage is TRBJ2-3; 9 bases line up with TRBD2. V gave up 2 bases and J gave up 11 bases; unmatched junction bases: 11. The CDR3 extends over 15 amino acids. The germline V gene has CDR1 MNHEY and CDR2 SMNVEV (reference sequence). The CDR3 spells CASSLVASGDGVQYF. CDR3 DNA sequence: TGTGCCAGCAGTTTAGTAGCTAGCGGGGATGGTGTGCAGTATTTT.

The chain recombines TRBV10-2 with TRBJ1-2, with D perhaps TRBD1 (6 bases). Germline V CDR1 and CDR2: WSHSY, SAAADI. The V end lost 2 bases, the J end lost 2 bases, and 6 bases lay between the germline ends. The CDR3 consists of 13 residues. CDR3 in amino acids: CASSEQGNYGYTF. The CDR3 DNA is TGCGCCAGCAGTGAGCAGGGGAACTATGGCTACACCTTC.

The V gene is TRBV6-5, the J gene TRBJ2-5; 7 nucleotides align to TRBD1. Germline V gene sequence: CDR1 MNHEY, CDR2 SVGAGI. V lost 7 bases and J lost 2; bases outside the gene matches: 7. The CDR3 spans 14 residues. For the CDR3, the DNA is TGTGCCAGCACCGGGACAGTCAAGCAAGAGACCCAGTACTTC. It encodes CASTGTVKQETQYF.